The clone carrying this T cell receptor (beta chain) was seen only once. Its antigen is as yet unknown. The sample originates from a study of Tregs in tolerant kidney transplant recipients. Overall study findings and caveats: Validation in larger populations is needed because few patients were studied.

Sequencing used immunoSEQ multiplex PCR; TCRdb keeps in-frame clones, though not all of them. The sample records approximately 90,000 clones, around 94% being singletons. The CDR3 is 16 amino acids. V was clipped by 0 bases and J by 1 base, with 12 bases between them. From germline, CDR1 is LNHDA and CDR2 SQIVND (reference sequence). V is TRBV19 and J is TRBJ1-2; D remains unclear. The source of this sequence is a human donor in good health. Sequencing was done on a sample of CD8+ T cells from blood. DNA of the CDR3: TGTGCCAGTAGTATAGATCTTCCGGTCCGTAACTATGGCTACACCTTC. This sequence encodes CASSIDLPVRNYGYTF.